This T cell receptor (beta chain) is from a study of shared clonotypes between healthy human individuals. Sequencing was performed with immunoSEQ multiplex PCR; in TCRdb, only in-frame clones are kept and a portion is missing. Counted here are fewer than 650,000 clones, 76% occurring once; the ten biggest clones make up approximately 12%. Unsorted samples used tens of millions of PBMCs for genomic DNA. J lost 3 bases, V lost 6 bases, and 2 bases had no gene match. There are 13 residues in the CDR3. Germline CDR1 is MNHNS and CDR2 is SASEGT. The receptor's source is a woman aged 40 to 55 in good health. Some clones in this sample may be carry-over from other donors' samples. The chain links TRBV6-1 to TRBJ2-7; TRBD1 matches at 10 bases. The material sequenced was PBMCs. In nucleotides, the CDR3 is TGTGCCAGCAGCCGGGACAGGGGCTACGAGCAGTACTTC. This sequence encodes CASSRDRGYEQYF.